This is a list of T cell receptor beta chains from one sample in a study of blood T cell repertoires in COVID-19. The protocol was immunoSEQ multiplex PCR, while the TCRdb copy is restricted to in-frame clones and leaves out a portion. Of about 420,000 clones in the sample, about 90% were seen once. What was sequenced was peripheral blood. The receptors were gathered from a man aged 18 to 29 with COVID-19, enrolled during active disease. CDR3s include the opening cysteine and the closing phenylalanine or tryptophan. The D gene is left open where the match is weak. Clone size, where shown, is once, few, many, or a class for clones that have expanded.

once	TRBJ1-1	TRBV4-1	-	CASSQASGGYTEAFF	TGCGCCAGCAGCCAAGCTTCGGGAGGATACACTGAAGCTTTCTTT
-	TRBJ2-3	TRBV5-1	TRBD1	CATSRTGRSDTQYF	TGCGCCACCTCCAGGACAGGGAGGTCAGATACGCAGTATTTT
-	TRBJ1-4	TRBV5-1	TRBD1	CASSSNDRVGEKLFF	TGCGCCAGCAGCTCGAACGACAGGGTGGGGGAAAAACTGTTTTTT
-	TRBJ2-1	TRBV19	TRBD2	CASSMGPGGPSYNEQFF	TGTGCCAGTAGTATGGGGCCGGGAGGGCCCTCCTACAATGAGCAGTTCTTC
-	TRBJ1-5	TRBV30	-	CAWSVLQSNQPQHF	TGTGCCTGGAGTGTACTACAAAGCAATCAGCCCCAGCATTTT
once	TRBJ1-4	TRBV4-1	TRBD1	CASSHGTGPNEKLFF	TGCGCCAGCAGCCACGGGACAGGGCCTAATGAAAAACTGTTTTTT
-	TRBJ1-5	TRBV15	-	CATSRDSYRGNQPQHF	TGTGCCACCAGCAGAGATAGTTACAGGGGCAATCAGCCCCAGCATTTT
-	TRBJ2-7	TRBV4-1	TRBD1	CASSQAQGKQYF	TGCGCCAGCAGCCAAGCACAGGGGAAGCAGTACTTC
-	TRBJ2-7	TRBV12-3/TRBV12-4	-	CASSLSQAYEQYF	TGTGCCAGCAGTTTATCACAGGCGTACGAGCAGTACTTC
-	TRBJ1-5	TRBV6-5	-	CASSYRGGNQPQHF	TGTGCCAGCAGTTACAGGGGTGGCAATCAGCCCCAGCATTTT
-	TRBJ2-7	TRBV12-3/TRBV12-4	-	CASSLGSHEQYF	TGTGCCAGCAGTTTAGGGAGCCACGAGCAGTACTTC
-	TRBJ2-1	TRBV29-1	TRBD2	CSVGPREYQGEQFF	TGCAGCGTTGGGCCGCGGGAGTACCAAGGTGAGCAGTTCTTC
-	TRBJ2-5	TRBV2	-	CASYRSFQETQYF	TGTGCCAGTTACAGAAGCTTCCAAGAGACCCAGTACTTC
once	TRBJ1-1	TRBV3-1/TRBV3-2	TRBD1	CASSQRDRGGEAFF	TGTGCCAGCAGCCAACGGGACAGGGGGGGTGAAGCTTTCTTT
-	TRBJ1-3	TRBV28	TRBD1	CASSLGGQGIIGNTIYF	TGTGCCAGCAGTCTGGGGGGACAGGGGATAATAGGAAACACCATATATTTT
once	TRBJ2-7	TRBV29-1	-	CSVTGNPVGGQYF	TGCAGCGTTACGGGAAACCCCGTCGGTGGGCAGTACTTC
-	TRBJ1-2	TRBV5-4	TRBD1	CASSLKRDRGMYTF	TGTGCCAGCAGCTTGAAACGGGACAGGGGGATGTACACCTTC
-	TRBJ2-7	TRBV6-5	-	CASRHNRGLNEQYF	TGTGCCAGCAGACATAATCGGGGGTTAAACGAGCAGTACTTC
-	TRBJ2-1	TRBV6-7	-	CASSYPSAVFYNEQFF	TGTGCCAGCAGTTACCCTTCAGCGGTTTTCTACAATGAGCAGTTCTTC
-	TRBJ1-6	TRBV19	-	CASSIGGGFDNSPLHF	TGTGCCAGTAGTATAGGAGGAGGTTTTGACAATTCACCCCTCCACTTT
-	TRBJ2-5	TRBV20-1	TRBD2	CSASGGSNEETQYF	TGCAGTGCTAGTGGCGGGAGCAATGAAGAGACCCAGTACTTC
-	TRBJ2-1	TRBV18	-	CASSPYLQGRGEQFF	TGTGCCAGCTCACCGTACCTACAGGGTAGGGGTGAGCAGTTCTTC
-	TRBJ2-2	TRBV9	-	CASSGPRVGTGELFF	TGTGCCAGCAGCGGACCACGGGTCGGCACCGGGGAGCTGTTTTTT